What follows are 2 T cell receptor beta chains derived from one specimen sequenced in a study of T cell responses to AZD1222 COVID-19 vaccine. Profiling relied on immunoSEQ multiplex PCR, and the TCRdb table lists in-frame clones only, not all of them. The sample shows about 76,000 clones, 65% to 80% of them seen only once. Sequencing was performed on peripheral blood, taken 28 days after the second dose of the MenACWY control vaccine. The receptors derive from an adult who received the MenACWY meningococcal vaccine as a control.

This chain joins TRBV6-5 and TRBJ2-3, with 8 bases matching TRBD2. Germline assignment: CDR1 MNHEY and CDR2 SVGAGI. Unmatched junction bases numbered 9, after V lost 5 bases and J lost 5 bases. The CDR3 sequence is 15 residues long. CDR3: CASSRSGGLRDTQYF. In DNA form, the CDR3 reads TGTGCCAGCAGTCGCTCGGGGGGGCTGAGAGATACGCAGTATTTT.

V and J are TRBV18 and TRBJ1-2; D gene unclear. The V and J ends lost 5 bases and 4 bases respectively, with 14 bases between them. CDR1 is KGHSH, CDR2 LQKENI, per germline. The CDR3 totals 14 residues. The CDR3 DNA follows: TGTGCCAGCTCAACAACAACGCGGTCCTATGGCTACACCTTC. Translating gives CASSTTTRSYGYTF. Drawing the rest from reference TRBV18 and TRBJ1-2, the complete variable domain is NAGVMQNPRHLVRRRGQEARLRCSPMKGHSHVYWYRQLPEEGLKFMVYLQKENIIDESGMPKERFSAEFPKEGPSILRIQQVVRGDSAAYFCASSTTTRSYGYTFGSGTRLTVV.